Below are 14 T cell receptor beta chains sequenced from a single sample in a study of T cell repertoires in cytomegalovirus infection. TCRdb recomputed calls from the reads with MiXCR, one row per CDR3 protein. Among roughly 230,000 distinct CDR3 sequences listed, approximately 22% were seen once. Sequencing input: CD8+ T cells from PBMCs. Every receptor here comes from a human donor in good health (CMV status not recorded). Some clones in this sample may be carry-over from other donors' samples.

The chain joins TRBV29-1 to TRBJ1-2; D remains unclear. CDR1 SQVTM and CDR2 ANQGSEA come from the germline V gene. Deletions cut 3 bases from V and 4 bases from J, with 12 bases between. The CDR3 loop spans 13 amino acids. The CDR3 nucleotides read TGCAGCGTTGAGGCAGATAATTCCTATGGCTACACCTTC. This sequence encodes CSVEADNSYGYTF. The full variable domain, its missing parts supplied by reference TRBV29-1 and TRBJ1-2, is SAVISQKPSRDICQRGTSLTIQCQVDSQVTMMFWYRQQPGQSLTLIATANQGSEATYESGFVIDKFPISRPNLTFSTLTVSNMSPEDSSIYLCSVEADNSYGYTFGSGTRLTVV.

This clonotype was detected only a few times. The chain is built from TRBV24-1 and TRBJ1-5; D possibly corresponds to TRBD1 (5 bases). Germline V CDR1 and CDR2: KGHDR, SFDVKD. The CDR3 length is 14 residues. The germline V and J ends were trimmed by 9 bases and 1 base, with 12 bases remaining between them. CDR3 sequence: CATGPGDSNQPQHF. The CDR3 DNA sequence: TGTGCCACCGGCCCGGGGGACAGCAATCAGCCCCAGCATTTT.

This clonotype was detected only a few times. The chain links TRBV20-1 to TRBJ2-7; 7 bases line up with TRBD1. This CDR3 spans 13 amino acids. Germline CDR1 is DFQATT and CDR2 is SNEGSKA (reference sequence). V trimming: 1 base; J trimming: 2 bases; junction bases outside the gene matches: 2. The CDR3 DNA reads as TGCAGTGCTAGAGTACAGGGGACCTACGAGCAGTACTTC. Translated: CSARVQGTYEQYF.

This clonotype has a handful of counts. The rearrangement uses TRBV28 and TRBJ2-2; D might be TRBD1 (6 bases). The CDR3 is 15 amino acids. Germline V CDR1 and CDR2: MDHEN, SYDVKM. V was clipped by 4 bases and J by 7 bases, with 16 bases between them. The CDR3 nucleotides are TGTGCCAGCAGTTCCTACAACAGGGCTGGCGGGGAGCTGTTTTTT. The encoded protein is CASSSYNRAGGELFF.

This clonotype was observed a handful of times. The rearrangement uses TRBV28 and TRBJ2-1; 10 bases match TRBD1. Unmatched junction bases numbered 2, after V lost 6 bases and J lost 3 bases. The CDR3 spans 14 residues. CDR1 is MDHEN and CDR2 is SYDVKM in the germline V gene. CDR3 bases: TGTGCCAGCAGGTGGACAGGGGGCTACAATGAGCAGTTCTTC. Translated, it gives CASRWTGGYNEQFF.

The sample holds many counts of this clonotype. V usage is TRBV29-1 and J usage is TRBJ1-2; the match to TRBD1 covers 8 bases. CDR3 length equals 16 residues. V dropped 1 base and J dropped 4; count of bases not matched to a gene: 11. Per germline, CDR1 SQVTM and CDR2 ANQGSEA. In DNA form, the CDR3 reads TGCAGCGTTGAAGTCACAGGGGGTACAGCTTCCTATGGCTACACCTTC. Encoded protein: CSVEVTGGTASYGYTF.

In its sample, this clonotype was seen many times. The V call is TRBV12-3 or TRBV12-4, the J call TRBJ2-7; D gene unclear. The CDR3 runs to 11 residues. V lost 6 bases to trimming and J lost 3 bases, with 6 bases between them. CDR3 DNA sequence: TGTGCCAGCAGCTTCGGCTACGAGCAGTACTTC. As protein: CASSFGYEQYF.

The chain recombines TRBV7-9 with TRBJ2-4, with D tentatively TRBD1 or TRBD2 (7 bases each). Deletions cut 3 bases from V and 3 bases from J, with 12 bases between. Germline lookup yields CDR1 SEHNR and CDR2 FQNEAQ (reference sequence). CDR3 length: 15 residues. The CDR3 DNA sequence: TGTGCCAGCAGCTTGGGGGGGACAGACAAAAACATTCAGTACTTC. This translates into CASSLGGTDKNIQYF.

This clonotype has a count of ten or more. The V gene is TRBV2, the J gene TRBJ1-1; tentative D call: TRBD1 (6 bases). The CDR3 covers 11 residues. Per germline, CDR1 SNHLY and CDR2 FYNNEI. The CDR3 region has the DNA TGTGCTTCAAGGGGGGGCACTGAAGCTTTCTTT. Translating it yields CASRGGTEAFF.

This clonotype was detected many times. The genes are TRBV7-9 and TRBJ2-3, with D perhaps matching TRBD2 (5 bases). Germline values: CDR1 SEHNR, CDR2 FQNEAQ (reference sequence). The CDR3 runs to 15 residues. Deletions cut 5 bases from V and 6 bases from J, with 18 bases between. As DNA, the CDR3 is TGTGCCAGCAGCCTAAACCCTCGGGCTAGCGATACGCAGTATTTT. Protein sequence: CASSLNPRASDTQYF.

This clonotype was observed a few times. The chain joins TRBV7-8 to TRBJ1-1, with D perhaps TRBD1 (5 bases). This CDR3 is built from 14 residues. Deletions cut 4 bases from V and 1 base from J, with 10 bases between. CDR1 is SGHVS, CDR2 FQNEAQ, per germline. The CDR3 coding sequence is TGTGCCAGCAGCTCCTCGACAGCGAACACTGAAGCTTTCTTT. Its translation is CASSSSTANTEAFF.

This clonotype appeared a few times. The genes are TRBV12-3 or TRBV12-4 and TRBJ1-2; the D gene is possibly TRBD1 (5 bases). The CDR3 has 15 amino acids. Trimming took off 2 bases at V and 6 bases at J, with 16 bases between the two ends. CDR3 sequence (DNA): TGTGCCAGCAGTTTACCGGGAGACAGTGGCCATGGCTACACCTTC. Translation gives CASSLPGDSGHGYTF.

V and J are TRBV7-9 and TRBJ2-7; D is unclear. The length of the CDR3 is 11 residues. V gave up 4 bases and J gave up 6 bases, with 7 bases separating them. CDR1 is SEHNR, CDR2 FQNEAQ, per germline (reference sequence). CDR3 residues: CASSSDREQYF. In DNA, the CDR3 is TGTGCCAGCAGCTCGGACCGCGAGCAGTACTTC.

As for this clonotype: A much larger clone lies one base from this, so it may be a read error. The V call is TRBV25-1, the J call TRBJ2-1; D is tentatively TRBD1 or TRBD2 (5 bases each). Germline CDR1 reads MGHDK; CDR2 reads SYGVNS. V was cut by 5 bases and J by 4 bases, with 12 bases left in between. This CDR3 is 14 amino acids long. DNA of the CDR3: TGTGCCAGCAGTCCCGGGACGGAATACAATGAGCAGTTCTTC. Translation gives CASSPGTEYNEQFF. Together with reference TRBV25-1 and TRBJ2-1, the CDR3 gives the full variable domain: EADIYQTPRYLVIGTGKKITLECSQTMGHDKMYWYQQDPGMELHLIHYSYGVNSTEKGDLSSESTVSRIRTEHFPLTLESARPSHTSQYLCASSPGTEYNEQFFGPGTRLTVL.